This T cell receptor beta chain originates from a study of blood T cell repertoires in COVID-19. Original processing methods: Nucleated cell counts were estimated from reference gene primer amplification. Assay used: immunoSEQ multiplex PCR; TCRdb lists only in-frame clones, some missing. D and trimming were read from the DNA, whereas the V and J calls and clone size are those reported in that table. The sample has 140,000 or so clones, about 90% seen once. This CDR3 comprises 14 residues. Germline V gene data show CDR1 as MNHEY and CDR2 as SVGAGI. Trimming removed 8 bases from V and 4 bases from J; junction bases left unmatched: 8. The study recruited people aged 18 to 89 years across approximately 23 US areas.

Source material: PBMCs or T cells enriched from blood (not recorded which). The receptor was derived from a man between 60 and 75 years old who had recovered from COVID-19. This chain uses TRBV6-5 with TRBJ1-5; 7 nucleotides agree with TRBD1. The CDR3 sequence: CASSPGQRNQPQHF. The CDR3 region has the DNA TGTGCCAGCTCACCGGGACAGCGGAATCAGCCCCAGCATTTT.